This T cell receptor beta chain came from a study of a mutant IDH1 vaccine in newly diagnosed glioma. Concerning this clone: Its specificity is unknown.

General observations from the study: Pseudoprogression looked unconnected to shifts in top peripheral T cell clonotypes. The vaccine induced immune responses, and these occurred in roughly 93% of patients.

Profiling relied on immunoSEQ multiplex PCR, and the TCRdb table lists in-frame clones only, not all of them. The table has 99,000 or so clones, 85% to 90% seen once. The germline V gene has CDR1 MNHNY and CDR2 SVGAGI (reference sequence). Trimming removed 5 bases from V and 5 bases from J, with 15 bases in between. This CDR3 is built from 15 residues. Time point noted: baseline, week 1 (first vaccination visit). Treatment described: pre-vaccination baseline after standard-of-care therapy. The V gene is TRBV6-6, the J gene TRBJ2-2; the D gene is possibly TRBD2 (6 bases). Sequencing was performed on PBMCs, taken from a glioma patient treated with radiotherapy, temozolomide or both. This sequence originates from a woman aged 50 to 60 with glioma. CDR3 loop: CASSLPGSRTGELFF. Here the CDR3 DNA reads TGTGCCAGCAGTCTCCCCGGGAGCCGGACCGGGGAGCTGTTTTTT.